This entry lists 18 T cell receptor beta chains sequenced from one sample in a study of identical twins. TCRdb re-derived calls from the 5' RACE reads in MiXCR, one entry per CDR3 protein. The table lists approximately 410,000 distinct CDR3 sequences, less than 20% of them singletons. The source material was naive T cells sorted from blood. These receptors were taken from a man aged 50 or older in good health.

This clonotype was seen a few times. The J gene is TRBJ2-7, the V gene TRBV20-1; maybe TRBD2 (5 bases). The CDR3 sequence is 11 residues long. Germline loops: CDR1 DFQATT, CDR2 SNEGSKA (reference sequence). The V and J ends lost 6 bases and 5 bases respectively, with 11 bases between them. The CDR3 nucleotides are TGCAGTGCCCCGTCGGGGAACGAGCAGTACTTC. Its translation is CSAPSGNEQYF.

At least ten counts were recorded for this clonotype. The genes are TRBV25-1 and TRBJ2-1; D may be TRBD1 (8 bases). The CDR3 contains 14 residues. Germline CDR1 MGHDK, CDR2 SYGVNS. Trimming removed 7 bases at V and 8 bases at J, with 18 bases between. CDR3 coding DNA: TGTGCCAGCACGACAGGGGAGGGTTTCGATGAGCAGTTCTTC. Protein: CASTTGEGFDEQFF.

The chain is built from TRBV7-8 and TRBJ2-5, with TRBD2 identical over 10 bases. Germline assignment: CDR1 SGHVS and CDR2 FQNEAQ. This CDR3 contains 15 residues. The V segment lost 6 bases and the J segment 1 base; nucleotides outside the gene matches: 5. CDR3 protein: CASRPSGGPQETQYF. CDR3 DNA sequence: TGTGCCAGCAGGCCTAGCGGGGGCCCCCAAGAGACCCAGTACTTC.

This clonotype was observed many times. The chain's CDR3 is CASSHGLAVSYEQYF. CDR3 coding DNA: TGTGCCAGCAGCCACGGACTAGCGGTCTCCTACGAGCAGTACTTC. This chain joins TRBV3-1 and TRBJ2-7; 10 nucleotides align to TRBD2. Germline V lookup: CDR1 LGHDT, CDR2 YNNKEL (reference sequence). Trimming at V came to 3 bases and at J to 0 bases, leaving 2 bases not matched to a gene. The CDR3 spans 15 residues.

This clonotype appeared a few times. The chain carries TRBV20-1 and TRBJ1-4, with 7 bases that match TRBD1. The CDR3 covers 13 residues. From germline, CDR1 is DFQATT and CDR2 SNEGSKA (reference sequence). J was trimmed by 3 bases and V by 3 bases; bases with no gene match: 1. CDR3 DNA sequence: TGCAGTGCTAGCACAGGGGCTAATGAAAAACTGTTTTTT. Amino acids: CSASTGANEKLFF.

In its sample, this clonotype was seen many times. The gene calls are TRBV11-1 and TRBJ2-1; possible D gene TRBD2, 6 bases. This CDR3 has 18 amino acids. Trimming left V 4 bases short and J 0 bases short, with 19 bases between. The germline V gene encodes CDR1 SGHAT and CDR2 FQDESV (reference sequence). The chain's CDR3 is CASSSRDWAPRSYNEQFF. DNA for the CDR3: TGTGCCAGCAGCTCCCGGGACTGGGCCCCCCGCTCCTACAATGAGCAGTTCTTC.

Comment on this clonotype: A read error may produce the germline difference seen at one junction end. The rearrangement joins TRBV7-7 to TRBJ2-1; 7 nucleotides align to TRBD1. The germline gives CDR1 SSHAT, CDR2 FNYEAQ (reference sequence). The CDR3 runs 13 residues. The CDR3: CASSPTGSGEQFF. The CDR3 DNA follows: TGTGCTAGCAGCCCGACAGGGTCTGGTGAGCAGTTCTTC.

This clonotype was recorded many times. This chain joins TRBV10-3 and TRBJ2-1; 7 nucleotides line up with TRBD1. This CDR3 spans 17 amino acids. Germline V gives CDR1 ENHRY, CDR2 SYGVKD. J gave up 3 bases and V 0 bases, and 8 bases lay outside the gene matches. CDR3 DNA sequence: TGTGCCATCAGTGAGTCGAGAGACAGGGTAATCTACAATGAGCAGTTCTTC. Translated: CAISESRDRVIYNEQFF.

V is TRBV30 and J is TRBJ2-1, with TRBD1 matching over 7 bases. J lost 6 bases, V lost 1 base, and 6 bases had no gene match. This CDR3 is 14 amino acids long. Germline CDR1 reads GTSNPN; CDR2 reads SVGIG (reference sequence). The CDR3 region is CAWSAGTAGNEQFF. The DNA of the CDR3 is TGTGCCTGGAGTGCAGGGACAGCCGGCAATGAGCAGTTCTTC.

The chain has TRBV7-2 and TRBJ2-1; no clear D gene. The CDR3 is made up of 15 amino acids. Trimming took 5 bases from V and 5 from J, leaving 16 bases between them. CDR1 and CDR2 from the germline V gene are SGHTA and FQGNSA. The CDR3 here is CASSRFGLSHNEQFF. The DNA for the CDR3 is TGTGCCAGCAGCCGCTTCGGTCTTTCGCACAATGAGCAGTTCTTC.

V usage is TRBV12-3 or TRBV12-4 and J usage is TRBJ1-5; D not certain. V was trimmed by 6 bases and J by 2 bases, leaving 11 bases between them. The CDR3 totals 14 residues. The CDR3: CASSFDSGNQPQHF. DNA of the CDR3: TGTGCCAGCAGCTTCGATAGTGGCAATCAGCCCCAGCATTTT.

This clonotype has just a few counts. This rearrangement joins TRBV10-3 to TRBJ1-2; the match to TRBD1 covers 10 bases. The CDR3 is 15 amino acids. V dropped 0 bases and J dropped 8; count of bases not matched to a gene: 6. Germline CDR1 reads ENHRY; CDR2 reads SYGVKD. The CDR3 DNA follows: TGTGCCATCAGTGAGTCTCGCGGGACAGGGGTCGGCTACACCTTC. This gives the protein CAISESRGTGVGYTF.

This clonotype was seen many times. This CDR3 reads CASSRQVNEQFF. CDR3 bases: TGTGCCAGCAGCCGACAGGTCAATGAGCAGTTCTTC. The gene calls are TRBV13 and TRBJ2-1, with a tentative D call TRBD1 (6 bases). The CDR3 extends over 12 amino acids. Looked up from germline, CDR1 is PRHDT and CDR2 is FYEKMQ (reference sequence). Between the trimmed V and J ends, which lost 5 bases and 6 bases, there was a span of 8 bases.

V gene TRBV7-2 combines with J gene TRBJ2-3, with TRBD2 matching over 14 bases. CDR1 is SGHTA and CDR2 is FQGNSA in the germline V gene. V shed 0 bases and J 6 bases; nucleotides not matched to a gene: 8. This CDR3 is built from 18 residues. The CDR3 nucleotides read TGTGCCAGCAGCTTAGCGATGACTAGCGGGGGGGCGGCGGATACGCAGTATTTT. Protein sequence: CASSLAMTSGGAADTQYF.

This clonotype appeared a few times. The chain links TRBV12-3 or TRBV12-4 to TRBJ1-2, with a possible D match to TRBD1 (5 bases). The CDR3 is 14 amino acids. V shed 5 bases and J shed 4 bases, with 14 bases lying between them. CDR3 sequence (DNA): TGTGCCAGCAGTCAGGGTTTATTCTCCTATGGCTACACCTTC. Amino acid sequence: CASSQGLFSYGYTF.

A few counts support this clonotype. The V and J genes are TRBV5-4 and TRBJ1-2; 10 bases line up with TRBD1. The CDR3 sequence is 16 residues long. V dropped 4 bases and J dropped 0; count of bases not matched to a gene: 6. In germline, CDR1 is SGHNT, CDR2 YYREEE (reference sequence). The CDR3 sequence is CASSPGQGRTNYGYTF. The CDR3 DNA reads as TGTGCCAGCAGCCCGGGACAGGGGCGCACTAACTATGGCTACACCTTC.

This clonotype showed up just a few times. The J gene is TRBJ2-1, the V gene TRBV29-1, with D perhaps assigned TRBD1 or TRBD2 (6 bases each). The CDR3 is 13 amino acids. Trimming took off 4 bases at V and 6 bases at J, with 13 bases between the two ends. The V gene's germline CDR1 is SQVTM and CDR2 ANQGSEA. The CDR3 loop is CSVVGGDFNEQFF. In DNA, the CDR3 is TGCAGCGTTGTCGGGGGCGACTTCAATGAGCAGTTCTTC.

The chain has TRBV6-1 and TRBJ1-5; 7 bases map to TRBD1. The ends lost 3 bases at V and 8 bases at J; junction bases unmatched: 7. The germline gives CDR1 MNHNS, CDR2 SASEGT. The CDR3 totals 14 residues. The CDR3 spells CASSEATGSEPQHF. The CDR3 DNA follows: TGTGCCAGCAGTGAGGCGACAGGGTCGGAGCCCCAGCATTTT.